This T cell receptor beta chain was documented in a study of T cell repertoires in cytomegalovirus infection (dated by TCRdb to the late 2010s). About the study as a whole: Recently identified HLA-C-restricted CMV epitopes, whose presentation resists viral immunomodulation, were targeted by peptide stimulations together with well-studied HLA-B-restricted epitopes. Donor HLA type was relevant to the analysis, as public TCR beta signatures indicated carriage of CMV infection together with the matching HLA type. Results the study describes overall, beyond this receptor: Cumulative frequency of public TCR beta family members discriminated carriers of CMV infection plus the relevant HLA type in this cohort and an independent approximately 350-donor cohort. The ex vivo response was dominated by HLA-C-restricted CMV-specific TCR beta clonotypes, which also provided the single most frequent clonotype in two of eight donors.

This clonotype was picked up a small number of times. Its antigen specificity is not known. Base qualities are missing; no much larger clone stands one base away. V and J are truncated by 3 bases and 6 bases respectively, leaving an intervening sequence of 11 bases. The CDR3 contains 13 residues, cysteine and phenylalanine counted. Of the read, only the CDR3 DNA is kept; its 39 bases are in frame from base 1. Sequenced on an Illumina HiSeq 1500. TCRdb passed the public sequencing reads through fastp at Q25 and MiXCR, retaining productive beta sequences. A single entry per CDR3 protein holds the most common genes and DNA from its merged rows. This sample lists around 430,000 distinct CDR3 sequences; 40% to 50% were detected once. The ten largest account for 43% of the sample. What the treatment or condition label conveys for this sample: in vitro stimulation with specific CMV peptide epitopes to enrich CMV-specific T cells.

This chain joins TRBV12-3 or TRBV12-4 to TRBJ1-2; the D region possibly corresponds to TRBD1 (5 bases align). Here the sequenced sample was cultured PBMCs, taken from culture after CMV antigen stimulation. This TCR derives from a human donor in good health (CMV status not recorded). Some clones in this sample may be carry-over from other donors' samples. The sequenced DNA is TGTGCCAGCAGTTTTAGGCAGGGCGATGGCTACACCTTC. The resulting protein is CASSFRQGDGYTF.